This TCR beta chain is from a study of CD8 T cells in ankylosing spondylitis (dated by TCRdb to 2017 to 2019). Looking at the study overall: The study profiled T cell receptor beta repertoires in healthy donors and ankylosing spondylitis patients to find disease-linked TCR variants. The full study cohort comprised around 25 ankylosing spondylitis patients and about a hundred healthy donors. Peripheral blood was sampled, and synovial fluid was also collected from ankylosing spondylitis patients.

Worth noting for this clonotype: Its antigen remains unidentified. Base qualities are missing; no much larger clone stands one base away.

In the germline V gene (reference sequence), CDR1 corresponds to DFQATT and CDR2 to SNEGSKA. The CDR3 goes from the cysteine to the phenylalanine over 15 residues. The only DNA kept is the CDR3, 45 bases in frame from the first base. V gives up 0 bases and J gives up 4 bases, and the segment between their germline ends measures 15 bases. Study-wide findings and limitations: Significant enrichment of the disease-linked clones was reported in matched synovial fluid samples from ankylosing spondylitis patients. Some motif variants were previously reported in synovial fluid and blood of reactive arthritis patients, suggesting common disease-initiation mechanisms. Blood from ankylosing spondylitis patients appeared to be characterized by a TCR beta motif composed of eight highly homologous amino acid variants. In peripheral blood, the disease-linked clones were found at relatively low frequencies and had a CD8+ phenotype.

Sequencing was carried out with an Illumina HiSeq 2500. TCR beta libraries were prepared by quantitative 5'-RACE with molecular barcodes. In the original analysis: Disease-linked TCR variants were identified with a new computational method built on a probabilistic model of VDJ rearrangement. TCRdb itself trimmed the public reads at Q25 with fastp, ran MiXCR and retained productive beta chains. Each entry is one CDR3 protein sequence, shown with its most common DNA and genes. TCRdb, rather than the study authors, made the V and J calls. Across this sample there are 750,000 to 850,000 distinct CDR3 sequences, with over 9.5% seen only once. The ten top clones hold about 0.5% of the sample.

Here the chain combines TRBV20-1 and TRBJ2-5; the D gene could be TRBD1 or TRBD2, each one agreeing over 5 bases. Sequencing was done on a sample of blood, either unsorted or a sorted T cell fraction (not recorded which). This receptor was taken from a male donor with ankylosing spondylitis. The DNA sequence is given as TGCAGTGCTAGAGATCCCGGACTGGGGGTAGAGACCCAGTACTTC. Its amino acids are CSARDPGLGVETQYF.